Listed below are T cell receptor beta chains from one sample, sequenced in a study of T cell responses to AZD1222 COVID-19 vaccine. Measured with immunoSEQ multiplex PCR; TCRdb has only the in-frame clones, and not every one. Of 150,000 to 250,000 clones in the sample, approximately 93% were seen once. Here the sequenced sample was peripheral blood, taken 28 days after the second AZD1222 dose. These receptors were obtained from an adult who received the AZD1222 COVID-19 vaccine. Both conserved end residues are part of each CDR3. The D gene is left open where the match is weak. Only some rows state a clone size, as once, few, many or a class for expanded clones.

cdr3_length	j_call	d_call	v_call	clone_size	cdr3_nt	cdr3_aa
15	TRBJ2-2	.	TRBV5-1	.	TGCGCCAGCAGCGGCGGGACGGTTGACACCGGGGAGCTGTTTTTT	CASSGGTVDTGELFF
15	TRBJ1-1	TRBD1	TRBV11-2	.	TGTGCCAGCAGCGTGACAGGGGCGATGAACACTGAAGCTTTCTTT	CASSVTGAMNTEAFF
14	TRBJ1-2	.	TRBV2	.	TGTGCCAGCAATCCCGGGACACCCTTTGGTGGCTACACCTTC	CASNPGTPFGGYTF
14	TRBJ1-2	TRBD1	TRBV7-2	.	TGTGCCAGCAGCTTAGGCGGGACAGGGGTCCAAGGGACCTTC	CASSLGGTGVQGTF
12	TRBJ1-2	.	TRBV29-1	once	TGCAGCGTTGAGGGGACGCCCTATGGCTACACCTTC	CSVEGTPYGYTF
15	TRBJ2-7	TRBD1	TRBV6-5	.	TGTGCCAGCACCCCGAGACAGGGGGTGGTCTACGAGCAGTACTTC	CASTPRQGVVYEQYF
18	TRBJ1-2	TRBD1	TRBV9	once	TGTGCCAGCAGCGTAGGGGTCGAGACAGGGGGCGTTGTTTATGGCTACACCTTC	CASSVGVETGGVVYGYTF
13	TRBJ1-2	.	TRBV6-6	once	TGTGCCAGCAGTTACGCGGCCCGACCGGGCTACACCTTC	CASSYAARPGYTF
12	TRBJ2-2	.	TRBV27	.	TGTGCCATCTTATCGAACACCGGGGAGCTGTTTTTT	CAILSNTGELFF
14	TRBJ2-7	TRBD1	TRBV6-4	.	TGTGCCAGCAGTGAGTTCGGGCAGGGGGACGAGCAGTACTTC	CASSEFGQGDEQYF
13	TRBJ2-7	.	TRBV7-7	.	TGTGCCAGCAGCTTAGGGGAATCCTACGAGCAGTACTTC	CASSLGESYEQYF
13	TRBJ1-5	.	TRBV7-8	.	TGTGCCAGCAGCGCCTCGGAAAATCAGCCCCAGCATTTT	CASSASENQPQHF